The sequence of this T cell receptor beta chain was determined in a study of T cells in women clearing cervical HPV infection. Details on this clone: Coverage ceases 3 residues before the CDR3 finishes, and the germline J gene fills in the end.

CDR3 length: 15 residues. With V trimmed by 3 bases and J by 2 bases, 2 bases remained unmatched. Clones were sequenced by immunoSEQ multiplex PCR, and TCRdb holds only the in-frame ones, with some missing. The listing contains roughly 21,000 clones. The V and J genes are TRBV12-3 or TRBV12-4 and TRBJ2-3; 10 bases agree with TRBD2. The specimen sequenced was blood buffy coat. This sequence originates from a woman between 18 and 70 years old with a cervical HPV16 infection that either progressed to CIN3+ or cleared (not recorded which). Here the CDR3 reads CASSFGLAVTDTQYF. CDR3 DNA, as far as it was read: TGTGCCAGCAGTTTTGGACTAGCGGTCACAGATACG.